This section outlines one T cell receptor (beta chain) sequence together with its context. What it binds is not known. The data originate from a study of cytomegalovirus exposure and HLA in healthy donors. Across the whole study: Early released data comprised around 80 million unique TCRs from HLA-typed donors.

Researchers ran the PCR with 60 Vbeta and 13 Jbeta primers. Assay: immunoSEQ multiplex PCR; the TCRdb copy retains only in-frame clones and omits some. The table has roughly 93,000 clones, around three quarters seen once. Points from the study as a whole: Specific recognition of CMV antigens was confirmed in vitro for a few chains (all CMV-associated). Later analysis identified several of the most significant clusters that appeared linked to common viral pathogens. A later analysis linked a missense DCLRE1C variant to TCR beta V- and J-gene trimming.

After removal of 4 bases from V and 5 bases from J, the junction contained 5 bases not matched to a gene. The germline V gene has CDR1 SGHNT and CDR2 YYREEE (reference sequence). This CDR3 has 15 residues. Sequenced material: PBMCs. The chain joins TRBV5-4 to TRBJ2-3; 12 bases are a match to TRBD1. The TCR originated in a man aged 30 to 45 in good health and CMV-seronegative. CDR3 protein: CASSPGQGAGDTQYF. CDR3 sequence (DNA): TGTGCCAGCAGCCCGGGACAGGGGGCGGGAGATACGCAGTATTTT.